Sequencing of this TCR beta chain was carried out in a study of blood T cells in healthy people across ages (dated by TCRdb to the mid-2010s). About the study as a whole: In model experiments, template switching captured roughly one uniquely barcoded TCR beta cDNA molecule for every two T cells. Age-related changes in TCR beta repertoire diversity were measured in the study by deep sequencing normalized with unique cDNA molecular identifiers. The study analyzed two additional independent replicas of 1 million unique cDNA reads from the same blood draw for two donors, one aged 18 to 30 and one aged 80 or older. Donors were grouped into four age groups: young (average approximately 15 years), middle-aged (39), aged (about 60) and long-lived (82). Overall results and qualifications from the work: Because the CMV infection status of the donors was unknown, age-related changes in expanded clonotypes may potentially have been confounded. The long-lived group showed more naive CD4+ T cells, fewer expanded clones and increased TCR diversity than the aged group, suggesting age selection. Bulk unsorted PBMC profiling prevented conclusive comparison of naive and antigen-experienced compartments. A strong correlation was found between observed TCR beta diversity and the percentage of naive T cells measured by flow cytometry. Observed TCR beta diversity per million T cells fell roughly linearly with age, and a significant reduction was already apparent by age roughly 40. Estimates of total diversity from one million sequenced T cells were regarded as lower bounds and underestimates.

As for this clonotype: Its antigen is unknown. Per-base qualities were not stored, and no clone one base away is much larger.

The library relied on 5' RACE. The sequencing machine was an Illumina HiSeq 2500. A second about 7 to 11 cycle PCR used a sample-barcoded 5' primer and a J-beta primer mix. Each TCR beta cDNA molecule received a unique molecular identifier from a template-switch 5' adaptor carrying 12 random nucleotides. Each sample yielded at least 2.5 million CDR3-containing paired-end reads. The Mint cDNA synthesis kit, primed by a TRBC-specific oligonucleotide, was used to synthesize first-strand cDNA from all RNA. After uracil-DNA glycosylase treatment, a first 18-cycle PCR used universal primers M1SS and BC2_uni_R on all cDNA. The study's processing was this. Each sample was normalized by randomly selecting 1 million high-quality reads, each carrying a distinct molecular identifier. Reads with shared molecular identifiers were discarded instead of being binned into consensus sequences. MiTCR, run with a Q25 quality threshold and the strictest error-elimination algorithm, handled CDR3 identification, clonotype clustering and error correction. A nonparametric unseen species model with Euler transformation was used to estimate a lower bound on total TCR beta diversity. TCRdb reprocessed the public reads (quality trimming at Q25 with fastp, clone calling with MiXCR) and kept in-frame beta chains. Each entry merges the rows of one CDR3 protein and shows their most common DNA and genes. The V and J calls follow TCRdb's processing rather than the paper's. This sample comprises about 1 million distinct CDR3 sequences, about 25% of them detected only once. The ten largest clones represent about 0.8% of the sample.

The CDR3 spans 15 residues, from the cysteine through the phenylalanine. Just CDR3 DNA is preserved here, 45 bases in frame from base 1. The donors were some 36 Caucasian individuals from Russia, aged 6 to 90 years, who were systemically healthy. Each donor gave approximately 9.4 milliliters of peripheral blood, drawn into EDTA-treated Vacutainer tubes. Ficoll-Paque density-gradient centrifugation was used to isolate PBMCs, with at least 6 million per sample. Trizol reagent was used to extract total RNA from PBMCs, with at least 5 micrograms per sample. For every donor, an aliquot of PBMCs went through flow cytometry to measure the percentages of naive CD45RAhigh/CD27high T cells. These same data were also listed under a study on T cells of mothers and their children. The second paper further reports: Nine systemically healthy Caucasian individuals, comprising three mothers and their six children, were included as donors. cDNA synthesis consumed the entire amount of extracted RNA, loaded at about 1.5 ug RNA in each 15 ul reaction. Sample barcodes and 2-4 random nucleotides were added via the M1S primer in the second PCR. Over 9 million TCR beta CDR3 reads came from each mother, compared with 3.3 million or so reads from each child. Thymic selection similarly shapes TCR recombination output in related and unrelated pairs, with minor effect from inherited differences. Normalized repertoire overlap was always found to be slightly, but never significantly, higher in related mother-child pairs than in unrelated mother-child pairs. No persistent microchimeric T cell clones were detected, at a sensitivity of 90 to 100 clones per million clonotypes. To look for features that set related mother-child pairs apart from unrelated individuals, the researchers ran deep NGS to compare the TCR beta repertoires of mothers and children. The mean age was 40 +/- 4 years for the mothers and approximately 11 +/- 4 years for the children. After adapter ligation with NEBNext reagents, the libraries were sequenced on Illumina HiSeq 2000 with 100+100 nt paired-end reads. To prevent cross-contamination, the mother and child libraries were prepared one month apart and sequenced in separate runs. For each donor, somewhere between roughly 500,000 and 2,100,000 distinct TCR beta clonotypes were identified. Naive TCR beta clonotypes were estimated from low-frequency clonotypes matched to each donor's FACS-determined naive share, without sorting.

The origin of this receptor is a girl aged 2 to 10 in good health. The source material was blood. The V gene is TRBV12-3 or TRBV12-4 and the J gene is TRBJ2-1; perhaps TRBD1 is the D gene, with 5 bases matching. The DNA end favors TRBJ2-5, so the J call may be wrong. The CDR3 protein sequence reads: CASSLGSRDGETQYF. The DNA sequence follows: TGTGCCAGCAGTTTAGGTTCCAGGGATGGTGAGACCCAGTACTTC.